The rows below give T cell receptor beta chains drawn from one sample of a study of T cell changes during pregnancy in multiple sclerosis. Libraries were prepared by immunoSEQ multiplex PCR; TCRdb keeps only in-frame clonotypes and omits some of them. The table includes 45,000 to 50,000 clones, around 90% detected once. Sequencing was performed on CD8+ T cells from peripheral blood mononuclear cells, taken after pregnancy. Every receptor here comes from a female donor with multiple sclerosis, enrolled in a pregnancy study. Each CDR3 is given with its conserved first and last residue. D genes are given only for firm matches. Clone size is shown for a subset of rows, as once, few, many or a class of expanded clone.

d_call	v_call	clone_size	j_call	cdr3_nt	cdr3_aa
.	TRBV5-1	.	TRBJ2-5	TGCGCCAGCAGCTTCCCCAATCAGCAAGAGACCCAGTACTTC	CASSFPNQQETQYF
TRBD1	TRBV5-1	.	TRBJ2-7	TGCGCCAGCACCCCGCACGGGACAGGGCTCCCCATCGAGCAGTACTTC	CASTPHGTGLPIEQYF
.	TRBV7-6	.	TRBJ2-7	TGTGCCAGCAGCTCCGGGACTGGCTACGAGCAGTACTTC	CASSSGTGYEQYF
.	TRBV13	.	TRBJ2-7	TGTGCCAGCAAACAAACAGGAAGCTCTCCCATTCAGCACGAGCAGTACTTC	CASKQTGSSPIQHEQYF
TRBD1	TRBV4-2	few	TRBJ2-7	TGTGCCAGCAGCCTAAATGCCGGGACAGGGGGCTACGAGCAGTACTTC	CASSLNAGTGGYEQYF
TRBD1	TRBV19	once	TRBJ1-5	TGTGCCAGTAGAACTACAGGGGACCTCAATCAGCCCCAGCATTTT	CASRTTGDLNQPQHF
.	TRBV27	once	TRBJ1-1	TGTGCCAGTGCGGACAGAATGAACACTGAAGCTTTCTTT	CASADRMNTEAFF
TRBD1	TRBV2	.	TRBJ1-1	TGTGCCAGCAGTGAAGGACAGGGGAGGGTTCGGACTGAAGCTTTCTTT	CASSEGQGRVRTEAFF
.	TRBV19	.	TRBJ1-5	TGTGCCAGTAGTATAGCCCAGGTATTGGGGCATCAGCCCCAGCATTTT	CASSIAQVLGHQPQHF
.	TRBV30	.	TRBJ1-1	TGTGCCTGGAGTGTACGGGGGGCAGGCACTGAAGCTTTCTTT	CAWSVRGAGTEAFF
.	TRBV30	.	TRBJ2-2	TGTGCCTGGGGATTGGGGGCGGAGAACACCGGGGAGCTGTTTTTT	CAWGLGAENTGELFF
.	TRBV28	once	TRBJ2-3	TGTGCCAGCAGAGGCCGGGACAAAGACACAGATACGCAGTATTTT	CASRGRDKDTDTQYF
TRBD2	TRBV9	.	TRBJ2-5	TGTGCCAGCAGCGTAGGTCCTAGCGGGAGTGAGACCCAGTACTTC	CASSVGPSGSETQYF
TRBD2	TRBV7-3	once	TRBJ2-1	TGTGCCAGCAGCTTGAGCGGGGGGGTCGATGAGCAGTTCTTC	CASSLSGGVDEQFF
.	TRBV4-1	.	TRBJ2-7	TGCGCCAGCAGCCAAAAGACAGGTCCTTCCTACGAGCAGTACTTC	CASSQKTGPSYEQYF
TRBD2	TRBV18	.	TRBJ2-1	TGTGCCAGCTCACTGACAGCGGGAGGGCCTCCGAACAATGAGCAGTTCTTC	CASSLTAGGPPNNEQFF
TRBD2	TRBV7-9	.	TRBJ2-1	TGTGCCAGCAGCCCCCGGTCGACTAGCGGGATTGTCTATGAGCAGTTCTTC	CASSPRSTSGIVYEQFF
.	TRBV19	.	TRBJ1-1	TGTGCCAGTAGTATAGGAGGCGGACAGCTCACTGAAGCTTTCTTT	CASSIGGGQLTEAFF
.	TRBV18	once	TRBJ2-1	TGTGCCAGCTCACCACCCGTCGGGGATGAGCAGTTCTTC	CASSPPVGDEQFF
TRBD2	TRBV29-1	.	TRBJ2-3	TGCAGCGTTGAATCATCCGGGTTAGCGGGGGCAGATACGCAGTATTTT	CSVESSGLAGADTQYF
.	TRBV4-3	few	TRBJ2-6	TGCGCCAGCAGCCAAGATAAGAGCTCTGGGGCCAACGTCCTGACTTTC	CASSQDKSSGANVLTF
.	TRBV19	.	TRBJ1-1	TGTGCCAGTAGAACAGGGAACACTGAAGCTTTCTTT	CASRTGNTEAFF
TRBD2	TRBV7-2	.	TRBJ2-1	TGTGCCAGCAGCTTTAGTGGGGGGGTTGGGGGCAATGAGCAGTTCTTC	CASSFSGGVGGNEQFF
.	TRBV11-2	.	TRBJ1-2	TGTGCCAGCAGCTTTGCCCGGGGGGGCGCCTATGGTGGCTACACCTTC	CASSFARGGAYGGYTF
.	TRBV7-9	.	TRBJ2-1	TGTGCCAGCAGTCCACCCAGGGTTGTTGAGCAGTTCTTC	CASSPPRVVEQFF
.	TRBV19	.	TRBJ2-1	TGTGCCAGTAGTGTGGGGACTTCGTATTACAATGAGCAGTTCTTC	CASSVGTSYYNEQFF
.	TRBV7-8	.	TRBJ1-5	TGTGCCAGCAGCTTATCGGTCGGGGGAGTGCATTTT	CASSLSVGGVHF
TRBD1	TRBV5-8	.	TRBJ2-7	TGTGCCAGCCGACAGGGGGACTACGAGCAGTACTTC	CASRQGDYEQYF
.	TRBV27	.	TRBJ2-1	TGTGCCAGCAGTGAGGTTAGCTCCTACAATGAGCAGTTCTTC	CASSEVSSYNEQFF
TRBD1	TRBV5-6	.	TRBJ2-1	TGTGCCAGCACCTGGAGGGACAGGGAGGGTGAGCAGTTCTTC	CASTWRDREGEQFF
TRBD1	TRBV14	many	TRBJ2-6	TGTGCCAGCAGTTGGGGACAGGGGGCTGGAGGGGCCAACGTCCTGACTTTC	CASSWGQGAGGANVLTF
.	TRBV6-5	once	TRBJ2-5	TGTGCCAGCAGTTACTCCAGGGGTCAAGAGACCCAGTACTTC	CASSYSRGQETQYF
TRBD2	TRBV29-1	.	TRBJ2-5	TGCAGCGTTGAAGGGACTAGCGGGAGGTGGGAGACCCAGTACTTC	CSVEGTSGRWETQYF
.	TRBV7-6	.	TRBJ2-7	TGTGCCAGCAGCTCTGCCCCGGGGTACGAGCAGTACTTC	CASSSAPGYEQYF
.	TRBV4-3	.	TRBJ2-1	TGCGCCAGCAGCCAAGATGAGGGAAGAAGCTCCTACAATGAGCAGTTCTTC	CASSQDEGRSSYNEQFF
TRBD1	TRBV29-1	.	TRBJ1-2	TGCAGCGTCGAGGGGGGACAGGGATCCTTCTATGGCTACACCTTC	CSVEGGQGSFYGYTF
.	TRBV2	.	TRBJ1-1	TGTGCCAGCAGAAGTATTTCCGCAGGGAACACTGAAGCTTTCTTT	CASRSISAGNTEAFF
.	TRBV19	.	TRBJ2-1	TGTGCCAGTAGTATTGGGGAGCCTAGCTCCTACAATGAGCAGTTCTTC	CASSIGEPSSYNEQFF
.	TRBV4-3	.	TRBJ2-7	TGCGCCAGCAGCCAAGATTGGCGGGCCCGCCACGAGCAGTACTTC	CASSQDWRARHEQYF
.	TRBV6-5	.	TRBJ2-7	TGTGCCAGCAGTTACTCGACGGAGGGCTCCTACGAGCAGTACTTC	CASSYSTEGSYEQYF
TRBD2	TRBV29-1	.	TRBJ2-3	TGCAGCGTTGAAGAATGGGAGACTAGCGGGGGGACTAGCACAGATACGCAGTATTTT	CSVEEWETSGGTSTDTQYF
.	TRBV7-6	.	TRBJ2-2	TGTGCCAGCAGCTTTGGAGGGAGCACCGGGGAGCTGTTTTTT	CASSFGGSTGELFF
.	TRBV4-3	.	TRBJ1-2	TGCGCCAGCAGCCAATCAGGGGTTAACTATGGCTACACCTTC	CASSQSGVNYGYTF
TRBD1	TRBV7-9	.	TRBJ1-3	TGTGCCACGGACAGGGGGGATGGAAACACCATATATTTT	CATDRGDGNTIYF
TRBD1	TRBV2	.	TRBJ2-1	TGTGCCAGCAGTGGAGGACAGGGATCCTACAATGAGCAGTTCTTC	CASSGGQGSYNEQFF
.	TRBV6-1	.	TRBJ1-1	TGTGCCAGCACCAAGGGGGACACTGAAGCTTTCTTT	CASTKGDTEAFF
.	TRBV9	.	TRBJ1-3	TGTGCCAGCAGCGTTAGCGGGGTACCGAGCTCTGGAAACACCATATATTTT	CASSVSGVPSSGNTIYF